The 23 T cell receptor beta chains listed next were all sequenced from one sample in a study of chronic HIV infection and antiretroviral therapy. Each CDR3 protein is one row after TCRdb ran MiXCR on the 5' RACE reads. The sample consists of 40,000 to 50,000 distinct CDR3 sequences, approximately 20% of them appearing once. The sequencing sample was made of peripheral blood. The receptor source for this set is an adult who had HIV and had not received antiretroviral therapy, or was an uninfected healthy control (not recorded which).

The chain couples TRBV5-1 to TRBJ1-1; no reliable D call. Germline V lookup: CDR1 SGHRS, CDR2 YFSETQ. V was clipped by 2 bases and J by 3 bases, with 11 bases between them. The CDR3 extends over 14 amino acids. CDR3 region: CASSLGILYTEAFF. The CDR3 bases are TGCGCCAGCAGCTTAGGGATACTTTACACTGAAGCTTTCTTT.

This clonotype has a handful of counts. The J gene is TRBJ2-7, the V gene TRBV4-1; weak D call: TRBD2 (5 bases). Germline lookup yields CDR1 MGHRA and CDR2 YSYEKL. The V end was cut by 4 bases, the J end by 2 bases, with 12 bases between. The CDR3 length is 14 residues. CDR3 nucleotides: TGCGCCAGCAGCCTCGAGCGGACCACCTACGAGCAGTACTTC. Protein: CASSLERTTYEQYF.

The table lists this clonotype with a few counts. The chain combines TRBV20-1 with TRBJ1-5; TRBD1 matches 8 bases. This CDR3 is built from 15 residues. Trimming at V came to 2 bases and at J to 5 bases, leaving 8 bases not matched to a gene. From germline, CDR1 is DFQATT and CDR2 SNEGSKA (reference sequence). CDR3 in DNA: TGCAGTGCTAGACTCGGGACAGGCGCTTATCAGCCCCAGCATTTT. It yields the protein CSARLGTGAYQPQHF.

In this sample, this clonotype turned up a few times. The chain is built from TRBV18 and TRBJ1-4, with 8 bases aligning to TRBD1. V dropped 4 bases and J dropped 2; count of bases not matched to a gene: 6. Looked up from germline, CDR1 is KGHSH and CDR2 is LQKENI. The CDR3 consists of 16 residues. The CDR3 DNA reads as TGTGCCAGCTCACTTACCGGACAGGGCACTAATGAAAAACTGTTTTTT. Translated: CASSLTGQGTNEKLFF.

This clonotype turned up a few times. The chain uses TRBV2 and TRBJ1-2; the match to TRBD1 covers 7 bases. CDR3 length: 14 residues. Trimming cost V 1 base and J 5 bases; bases outside gene matches: 4. Germline-derived CDR1 and CDR2 are SNHLY and FYNNEI. CDR3 in amino acids: CASSEVGGSYGYTF. The CDR3 coding sequence is TGTGCCAGCAGTGAAGTAGGGGGCTCGTATGGCTACACCTTC.

The J gene is TRBJ1-5, the V gene TRBV12-3 or TRBV12-4, with D possibly TRBD1 on 6 matching bases. V was trimmed by 2 bases and J by 6 bases, leaving 11 bases between them. The CDR3 runs 14 residues. This chain's CDR3 is CASSLWGASQPQHF. Here the CDR3 DNA reads TGTGCCAGCAGTTTATGGGGGGCGTCTCAGCCCCAGCATTTT.

The V call is TRBV6-1, the J call TRBJ1-5; D call uncertain. Trimming removed 2 bases from V and 0 bases from J, with 8 bases in between. CDR1 and CDR2 from the germline V gene are MNHNS and SASEGT. This CDR3 region has 15 residues. As DNA, the CDR3 is TGTGCCAGCAGTGAACCGACATATAGCAATCAGCCCCAGCATTTT. Translated, it gives CASSEPTYSNQPQHF.

The rearrangement links TRBV11-2 to TRBJ2-3; D gene unclear. V lost 0 bases and J lost 4, with 5 bases in between. The CDR3 spans 13 residues. Germline V CDR1 and CDR2: SGHAT, FQNNGV. The CDR3 region is CASSLEFADTQYF. CDR3 nucleotides: TGTGCCAGCAGCTTAGAGTTTGCAGATACGCAGTATTTT. The full variable domain, completed using reference TRBV11-2 and TRBJ2-3, is EAGVAQSPRYKIIEKRQSVAFWCNPISGHATLYWYQQILGQGPKLLIQFQNNGVVDDSQLPKDRFSAERLKGVDSTLKIQPAKLEDSAVYLCASSLEFADTQYFGPGTRLTVL.

The table lists this clonotype with a few counts. The V gene is TRBV28, the J gene TRBJ2-1; no clear D gene. Germline V CDR1 and CDR2: MDHEN, SYDVKM. V lost 7 bases and J 15 bases, leaving 22 bases between the germline ends. This CDR3 has 13 residues. CDR3 nucleotide sequence: TGTGCCAGCAAGGAAGTCCTGCTCGGCATCCCGTTCTTC. Protein product: CASKEVLLGIPFF.

This clonotype was detected only a few times. V and J are TRBV6-5 and TRBJ2-5, with TRBD2 as a possible D gene (6 bases). Germline CDR1 is MNHEY and CDR2 is SVGAGI. The ends were cut back, 6 bases at V and 4 bases at J, with 12 bases in the middle. This CDR3 has 13 amino acids. CDR3 protein: CASSPGTAETQYF. CDR3 sequence (DNA): TGTGCCAGCAGCCCCGGGACTGCAGAGACCCAGTACTTC.

The chain employs TRBV6-5 and TRBJ1-5; no definite D call. Germline loops: CDR1 MNHEY, CDR2 SVGAGI. V shed 7 bases and J shed 0 bases, with 7 bases lying between them. The CDR3 extends over 13 amino acids. Written as DNA, the CDR3 is TGTGCCAGCAAGGAGGATAGCAATCAGCCCCAGCATTTT. Translation gives CASKEDSNQPQHF.

The gene calls are TRBV28 and TRBJ1-2; TRBD1 is a possible D gene (5 bases). CDR1 and CDR2 (germline): MDHEN, SYDVKM. V lost 3 bases to trimming and J lost 4 bases, with 18 bases between them. This CDR3 contains 16 residues. The CDR3 region has the DNA TGTGCCAGCAGTTTTAGTGGGCCGGGGGGTGCCTATGGCTACACCTTC. This gives the protein CASSFSGPGGAYGYTF.

This clonotype appeared a few times. The chain employs TRBV9 and TRBJ2-2; 7 bases match TRBD1. Trimming took 0 bases from V and 4 from J; bases not matched to a gene: 3. Germline V gives CDR1 SGDLS, CDR2 YYNGEE. The CDR3 spans 15 residues. The CDR3 spells CASSVEGQRTGELFF. The DNA for the CDR3 is TGTGCCAGCAGCGTAGAGGGACAGCGCACCGGGGAGCTGTTTTTT.

The table lists this clonotype with a few counts. This chain connects TRBV29-1 to TRBJ1-3; TRBD1 matches at 7 bases. From germline, CDR1 is SQVTM and CDR2 ANQGSEA. V trimming: 6 bases; J trimming: 3 bases; junction bases outside the gene matches: 8. CDR3 size: 14 residues. In nucleotides, the CDR3 is TGCAGCGTCGCCGGAGCAGGGGGTGGAAACACCATATATTTT. It codes for CSVAGAGGGNTIYF.

This clonotype was observed a handful of times. The gene calls are TRBV7-9 and TRBJ2-7; no definite D call. Germline CDR1 and CDR2: SEHNR and FQNEAQ (reference sequence). With 1 base removed from V and 0 bases from J, the gap between germline ends came to 7 bases. The CDR3 sequence is 14 residues long. The CDR3 nucleotides read TGTGCCAGCAGCTTAGGGGCCCTCTCCTACGAGCAGTACTTC. The encoded protein is CASSLGALSYEQYF.

The rearrangement joins TRBV12-3 or TRBV12-4 to TRBJ1-2; possible D gene TRBD1, 6 bases. The CDR3 consists of 13 residues. The V gene lost 5 bases and the J gene lost 5 bases, with 12 bases spanning the gap. The CDR3 DNA is TGTGCCAGCAGTGGGACGACAGGTTATGGCTACACCTTC. This codes for CASSGTTGYGYTF.

This sequence joins TRBV21-1 and TRBJ1-5. TRBV21-1 is tagged as a pseudogene. This CDR3 is built from 20 residues. CDR3 protein: CASSKAWGIGRAISNQPQHF. The DNA of the CDR3 is TGTGCCAGCAGCAAAGCTTGGGGAATTGGGAGGGCCATTAGCAATCAGCCCCAGCATTTT.

This rearrangement joins TRBV29-1 to TRBJ1-5; D is perhaps TRBD1 (5 bases). Germline V CDR1 and CDR2: SQVTM, ANQGSEA. The CDR3 is 12 amino acids. V was pared by 7 bases and J by 3 bases, with 10 bases between. The CDR3 DNA sequence: TGCAGCGCACAGGCCCCCAATCAGCCCCAGCATTTT. This encodes CSAQAPNQPQHF.

The chain has TRBV28 and TRBJ2-2; D is perhaps TRBD2 (5 bases). The ends were cut back, 5 bases at V and 6 bases at J, with 16 bases in the middle. The CDR3 loop spans 15 amino acids. CDR1 and CDR2 (germline): MDHEN, SYDVKM. This CDR3 reads CASSPTRLVAGELFF. CDR3 in DNA: TGTGCCAGCAGTCCCACTAGATTGGTGGCCGGGGAGCTGTTTTTT.

This clonotype has a handful of counts. V and J are TRBV2 and TRBJ2-3; no clear D gene. CDR1 is SNHLY, CDR2 FYNNEI, per germline. The CDR3 consists of 15 residues. V lost 4 bases and J 5 bases, leaving 16 bases between the germline ends. CDR3 DNA sequence: TGTGCCAGCAGTGGAGGAAGGATGCCGGGAGATACGCAGTATTTT. Translating gives CASSGGRMPGDTQYF.

A few counts support this clonotype. V gene TRBV12-3 or TRBV12-4 combines with J gene TRBJ2-4; 12 nucleotides match TRBD2. This CDR3 contains 17 residues. Trimming cost V 6 bases and J 6 bases; bases outside gene matches: 12. CDR3 in amino acids: CASRASSGRARRNIQYF. The CDR3 nucleotides are TGTGCCAGCAGGGCCTCTAGCGGGAGGGCCCGGAGAAACATTCAGTACTTC.

The rearrangement joins TRBV29-1 to TRBJ1-1, with D possibly TRBD1 on 6 matching bases. The germline gives CDR1 SQVTM, CDR2 ANQGSEA. The CDR3 length is 12 residues. V lost 5 bases and J lost 2, with 9 bases in between. CDR3 in amino acids: CSVRGGNTEAFF. DNA for the CDR3: TGCAGCGTTAGAGGGGGAAACACTGAAGCTTTCTTT.

The chain employs TRBV27 and TRBJ2-5; D not certain. V was clipped by 3 bases and J by 5 bases, with 10 bases between them. Looked up from germline, CDR1 is MNHEY and CDR2 is SMNVEV (reference sequence). The CDR3 length is 13 residues. In DNA, the CDR3 is TGTGCCAGCAGTTTGGTCGAGGCGGAGACCCAGTACTTC. Protein sequence: CASSLVEAETQYF.